This TCR beta chain is drawn from a study of blood T cells in healthy people across ages (dated by TCRdb to between 2014 and 2017). For context, the study as a whole: In model experiments, template switching captured roughly one uniquely barcoded TCR beta cDNA molecule for every two T cells. The study measured age-related changes in TCR beta repertoire diversity using deep sequencing normalized with unique cDNA molecular identifiers. Donors were grouped into four age groups: young (average approximately 16 years), middle-aged (roughly 37), aged (around 60) and long-lived (roughly 80). Using the same blood draw, the study looked at two additional independent replicas of 1 million unique cDNA reads for two donors, one aged 18 to 30 and the other aged 80 or older. General findings and caveats noted by the study authors: Donor CMV infection status was unknown, potentially confounding age-related changes in expanded clonotypes. Compared with the aged group, the long-lived group had more naive CD4+ T cells, fewer expanded clones and increased TCR diversity, suggesting age selection. Observed TCR beta diversity per million T cells fell roughly linearly with age, and a significant reduction was already apparent by age roughly 40. Estimates of total diversity based on one million sequenced T cells were considered lower bounds and underestimates. Observed TCR beta diversity correlated strongly with the percentage of naive T cells measured by flow cytometry. Since profiling was done on bulk unsorted PBMCs, naive and antigen-experienced compartments could not be conclusively compared.

The trim is 0 bases for V and 7 bases for J, with a gap of 3 bases between the germline ends. The germline V gene (reference sequence) yields PRHDT for CDR1 and FYEKMQ for CDR2. The CDR3 runs 12 amino acids, cysteine and phenylalanine included. CDR3 DNA only is kept here, 36 bases in frame from base 1. The donors were roughly 38 Caucasian individuals from Russia, aged roughly 6 to 100 years, who were systemically healthy. Each donor gave ten milliliters of peripheral blood, collected into EDTA-treated Vacutainer tubes. Ficoll-Paque density-gradient centrifugation was used to isolate PBMCs, with at least 6.5 million per sample. Trizol reagent was used to extract total RNA from the PBMCs, yielding at least 6 micrograms per sample. Naive CD45RAhigh/CD27high T cell percentages were measured by flow cytometry on a PBMC aliquot from every donor. Library method: 5' RACE. The data were produced on an Illumina HiSeq 2500. A second PCR of roughly 6 to 11 cycles was run with a J-beta primer mix and a sample-barcoded 5' primer. Each TCR beta cDNA molecule received a unique molecular identifier from a template-switch 5' adaptor carrying 12 random nucleotides. Each sample yielded at least 3 million CDR3-containing paired-end reads. First-strand cDNA synthesis was performed from all RNA using the Mint cDNA synthesis kit, with priming by a TRBC-specific oligonucleotide. Following uracil-DNA glycosylase treatment, all cDNA underwent a first 18-cycle PCR with the universal primers M1SS and BC2_uni_R. In the paper's pipeline: For normalization, 1 million high-quality reads were randomly selected from each sample, with every read carrying a distinct molecular identifier. Reads with shared molecular identifiers were discarded instead of being binned into consensus sequences. MiTCR, set to a Q25 quality threshold and the strictest error-elimination algorithm, was used for CDR3 identification, clonotype clustering and error correction. A nonparametric unseen species model using Euler transformation provided a lower-bound estimate of total TCR beta diversity. TCRdb ran its own pipeline on the public reads, namely fastp trimming at Q25 and MiXCR clone calling, and kept in-frame beta chains. Rows are unified per CDR3 protein, each entry keeping the most common DNA and genes. Clone size and V and J calls follow TCRdb, not the original study. The table for this sample lists fewer than 650,000 distinct CDR3 sequences; about 25% of them were counted only once. About 3.9% of the sample rests with the top ten.

In its sample, this clonotype was seen a few times. Which antigen it targets is not known. No base qualities exist here, and no much larger clone lies one base off it. A further study also used this sample, focusing on T cells of mothers and their children. In that second paper, the authors write: Nine systemically healthy Caucasian individuals served as donors, namely three mothers together with their six children. cDNA synthesis used all of the extracted RNA, with about 1.5 ug of RNA in each 15 ul reaction. In the second PCR, the M1S primer introduced both the sample barcodes and 2-4 random nucleotides. Each mother yielded over 9 million TCR beta CDR3 reads and each child about 3 million reads. In both related and unrelated pairs, thymic selection shapes the output of TCR recombination in a similar way, with inherited differences having only a minor effect. Related mother-child pairs always showed normalized repertoire overlap that was slightly higher than in unrelated mother-child pairs, though the difference was never significant. No persistent microchimeric T cell clones were found, with a detection sensitivity of roughly 92 clones per million clonotypes. To look for features that set related mother-child pairs apart from unrelated individuals, the researchers ran deep NGS to compare the TCR beta repertoires of mothers and children. On average, the children were approximately 12 +/- 4 years old, while the mothers were about 40 +/- 4 years old. Libraries were sequenced on Illumina HiSeq 2000 with 100+100 nt paired-end reads after adapter ligation with NEBNext reagents. Mother and child libraries were prepared a month apart and sequenced in separate runs to prevent cross-contamination. For each donor, between 500,000 and 2,000,000 distinct TCR beta clonotypes were identified. Naive TCR beta clonotypes were estimated from low-frequency clonotypes matched to each donor's FACS-determined naive share, without sorting.

Sequencing used blood. The sequence came from a boy between 2 and 10 years old in good health. In this chain, TRBV13 is recombined with TRBJ2-2, with the identity of the D gene unclear. The sequenced DNA: TGTGCCAGCAGCTTAGGCCTCGGGGAGCTGTTTTTT. Translated, this is CASSLGLGELFF.